Presented here are 17 T cell receptor beta chains from one specimen sequenced in a study of blood T cells in healthy people across ages. A J-beta primer mix and a sample-barcoded 5' primer were used in a second PCR of roughly 7 to 12 cycles. Each CDR3 protein gets one entry after TCRdb re-called the 5' RACE reads with MiXCR. The table records hundreds of thousands of distinct CDR3 sequences, 25% of them present only once. These data were likewise used in another study, on T cells of mothers and their children.

Sequencing used blood. The receptors here all came from a boy younger than 18 in good health.

This clonotype appeared a few times. The chain carries TRBV6-5 and TRBJ2-5; D perhaps matches TRBD2 (6 bases). CDR3 length: 15 amino acids. Trimming took off 0 bases at V and 7 bases at J, with 15 bases between the two ends. From germline, CDR1 is MNHEY and CDR2 SVGAGI. CDR3 in amino acids: CASSYSTAGLATQYF. The CDR3 nucleotides read TGTGCCAGCAGTTACTCGACTGCGGGGTTAGCGACCCAGTACTTC.

At least ten counts were recorded for this clonotype. This chain connects TRBV7-2 to TRBJ2-1, with D uncertain. V was shortened by 0 bases and J by 1 base, with 10 bases between the two germline ends. The CDR3 contains 16 residues. CDR1 is SGHTA, CDR2 FQGNSA, per germline. Here the CDR3 reads CASSLAFIKSYNEQFF. The CDR3, as DNA: TGTGCCAGCAGCTTAGCATTCATCAAGTCCTACAATGAGCAGTTCTTC.

A few counts support this clonotype. The V call is TRBV29-1, the J call TRBJ2-5, with 7 bases aligning to TRBD2. Gene TRBJ2-7 matches the end of the DNA better, so the J call may be wrong. Germline assignment: CDR1 SQVTM and CDR2 ANQGSEA. This CDR3 is built from 11 residues. The CDR3 DNA follows: TGCAGCGTCGGGGCGGGGGTCGAGCAGTACTTC. It translates to CSVGAGVEQYF.

V and J are TRBV7-2 and TRBJ2-1; 13 bases are a match to TRBD2. The junction had 6 bases not matched to a gene; V was cut back by 4 bases and J by 6 bases. The CDR3 is made up of 16 amino acids. The germline CDR1 and CDR2 sequences are SGHTA and FQGNSA. In DNA form, the CDR3 reads TGTGCCAGCAGCTCCTTACTAGCGGGAGGGTTCAATGAGCAGTTCTTC. Translation: CASSSLLAGGFNEQFF. Using reference TRBV7-2 and TRBJ2-1 for the parts outside the CDR3, the full variable domain is GAGVSQSPSNKVTEKGKDVELRCDPISGHTALYWYRQSLGQGLEFLIYFQGNSAPDKSGLPSDRFSAERTGGSVSTLTIQRTQQEDSAVYLCASSSLLAGGFNEQFFGPGTRLTVL.

The chain uses TRBV10-3 and TRBJ2-7, with a possible D match to TRBD1 (6 bases). The germline CDR1 and CDR2 sequences are ENHRY and SYGVKD. The V gene lost 2 bases and the J gene lost 3 bases, with 11 bases spanning the gap. The CDR3 length is 14 residues. CDR3 residues: CAISEGQIIYEQYF. The CDR3 DNA follows: TGTGCCATCAGTGAGGGACAGATAATCTACGAGCAGTACTTC.

Only a few counts were recorded for this clonotype. The V and J genes are TRBV7-2 and TRBJ2-1, with 11 positions matching TRBD2. Germline CDR1 reads SGHTA; CDR2 reads FQGNSA. After removal of 5 bases from V and 0 bases from J, the junction contained 6 bases not matched to a gene. The CDR3 has 17 amino acids. CDR3 region: CASSLWLAGGSYNEQFF. CDR3 DNA sequence: TGTGCCAGCAGCCTCTGGCTAGCGGGGGGCTCCTACAATGAGCAGTTCTTC.

The CDR3 nucleotides are TGTGCCAGCAGTGAACCAGGGGCTGGGGCCAACGTCCTGACTTTC. As protein: CASSEPGAGANVLTF. The chain employs TRBV25-1 and TRBJ2-6; D might be TRBD1 (6 bases). Looked up from germline, CDR1 is MGHDK and CDR2 is SYGVNS. This CDR3 comprises 15 residues. V shed 2 bases and J shed 2 bases, with 7 bases lying between them.

The V gene is TRBV27, the J gene TRBJ1-6; maybe TRBD1 (5 bases). Trimming left V 6 bases short and J 5 bases short, with 23 bases between. There are 18 residues in the CDR3. The germline gives CDR1 MNHEY, CDR2 SMNVEV (reference sequence). The CDR3 loop is CASSPTEGRAVNNSPLHF. CDR3 bases: TGTGCCAGCAGCCCGACCGAGGGCAGGGCGGTAAATAATTCACCCCTCCACTTT.

This clonotype was seen a few times. This rearrangement joins TRBV5-1 to TRBJ2-1, with D tentatively TRBD2 (6 bases). V lost 4 bases and J lost 8, with 19 bases in between. The CDR3 contains 15 residues. Germline CDR1 and CDR2: SGHRS and YFSETQ. The CDR3 sequence: CASSPGVLARDEQFF. The CDR3 bases are TGCGCCAGCAGCCCGGGGGTTCTAGCTCGAGATGAGCAGTTCTTC. The entire variable domain, with the rest obtained from reference TRBV5-1 and TRBJ2-1, is as follows: KAGVTQTPRYLIKTRGQQVTLSCSPISGHRSVSWYQQTPGQGLQFLFEYFSETQRNKGNFPGRFSGRQFSNSRSEMNVSTLELGDSALYLCASSPGVLARDEQFFGPGTRLTVL.

The gene calls are TRBV7-2 and TRBJ2-5; the match to TRBD2 covers 11 bases. This CDR3 is 15 amino acids long. The V gene end was trimmed by 0 bases and the J gene end by 5 bases; junction bases not matched to a gene: 2. The V gene's germline CDR1 is SGHTA and CDR2 FQGNSA. The CDR3 spells CASSLAPSGGETQYF. CDR3 nucleotide sequence: TGTGCCAGCAGCTTAGCCCCTAGCGGGGGGGAGACCCAGTACTTC.

The rearrangement links TRBV20-1 to TRBJ2-5; 8 bases are a match to TRBD2. The last part of the DNA fits TRBJ2-1 better; the J call may be wrong. CDR1 is DFQATT, CDR2 SNEGSKA, per germline (reference sequence). There are 14 residues in the CDR3. The CDR3 DNA reads TGCAGTGTTAGCGGGGCGGGAGGAGAGGATGAGCAGTTCTTC. It codes for CSVSGAGGEDEQFF.

This clonotype was seen a few times. The chain links TRBV29-1 to TRBJ1-5, with 7 positions matching TRBD1. The CDR3 covers 13 residues. CDR1 and CDR2 from the germline V gene are SQVTM and ANQGSEA. J lost 4 bases, V lost 7 bases, and 7 bases had no gene match. The CDR3 bases are TGCAGCGCAGAGACAGGGCGTAATCAGCCCCAGCATTTT. It encodes CSAETGRNQPQHF. Based on the CDR3 plus reference TRBV29-1 and TRBJ1-5, the full variable domain is SAVISQKPSRDICQRGTSLTIQCQVDSQVTMMFWYRQQPGQSLTLIATANQGSEATYESGFVIDKFPISRPNLTFSTLTVSNMSPEDSSIYLCSAETGRNQPQHFGDGTRLSIL.

J is TRBJ2-7 and V is TRBV20-1; the match to TRBD2 covers 13 bases. Germline V CDR1 and CDR2: DFQATT, SNEGSKA (reference sequence). CDR3 length equals 15 residues. Germline trimming cut 4 bases from V and 2 bases from J; bases unmatched to any gene: 5. CDR3 coding DNA: TGCAGTGCTATTCTCGGGACTAGCGGGACCTACGAGCAGTACTTC. Translation: CSAILGTSGTYEQYF.

The V call is TRBV20-1, the J call TRBJ1-2; the D gene is possibly TRBD1 (6 bases). The germline V and J ends were trimmed by 0 bases and 3 bases, with 11 bases remaining between them. CDR1 is DFQATT and CDR2 is SNEGSKA in the germline V gene (reference sequence). CDR3 length equals 14 residues. This CDR3 is CSAREPGEDYGYTF. CDR3 bases: TGCAGTGCTAGAGAGCCAGGGGAGGACTATGGCTACACCTTC.

V and J are TRBV6-5 and TRBJ1-4; a weak D match, TRBD1 (5 bases). The V end lost 2 bases, the J end lost 6 bases, and 22 bases lay between the germline ends. Germline values: CDR1 MNHEY, CDR2 SVGAGI. The CDR3 contains 18 residues. CDR3 DNA: TGTGCCAGCAGTTACACGGCTCTCACAGGCCGGGACGATGAAAAACTGTTTTTT. Amino acids: CASSYTALTGRDDEKLFF.

The V gene is TRBV6-2 or TRBV6-3, the J gene TRBJ2-5, with 11 bases identical to TRBD2. The CDR3 has 15 amino acids. Germline V lookup: CDR1 MNHEY, CDR2 SVGEGT. The V and J ends lost 6 bases and 2 bases, in that order; junction bases with no gene match: 5. The CDR3 spells CASRLAGVGQETQYF. CDR3 nucleotide sequence: TGTGCCAGCAGACTAGCGGGGGTGGGGCAAGAGACCCAGTACTTC.

The genes are TRBV21-1 and TRBJ2-5; the table's D call of TRBD1 was not tested on the DNA. The end of the DNA aligns better with TRBJ2-7, so the J call may be wrong. TRBV21-1 is described as a pseudogene. This CDR3 spans 16 amino acids. The DNA of the CDR3 is TGTGCCAGCAGCAAAGATAGGAGACAGGGCTACTACGAGCAGTACTTC. Its translation: CASSKDRRQGYYEQYF.